The present TCR beta chain was sequenced within a study of cytomegalovirus exposure and HLA in healthy donors. Study conclusions and caveats: 164 TCR beta chains were listed as cytomegalovirus-associated.

With regard to this clone: The antigen is not known.

The V and J ends lost 5 bases and 5 bases, in that order; junction bases with no gene match: 9. This CDR3 region has 14 residues. Germline lookup yields CDR1 SGHNT and CDR2 YENEEA. Primers: 60 Vbeta forward and 13 Jbeta reverse. Measured with immunoSEQ multiplex PCR; TCRdb has only the in-frame clones, and not every one. The data show 65,000 to 70,000 clones, 55% to 75% seen once. This clonotype was sampled from a young woman in good health and CMV-seronegative. What was sequenced was PBMCs. This sequence joins TRBV11-3 and TRBJ2-7; the match to TRBD2 covers 7 bases. The CDR3 nucleotides are TGTGCCAGCAGCCTTTCGGGGGGATACGACGAGCAGTACTTC. The encoded protein is CASSLSGGYDEQYF.